These 8 T cell receptor beta chains share one sample of origin, sequenced in a study of blood T cell repertoires in COVID-19. Assay used: immunoSEQ multiplex PCR; TCRdb lists only in-frame clones, some missing. This table holds under 250,000 clones, more than 75% found once. Sequencing input: peripheral blood. These receptors originate from a man in his fifties with COVID-19, enrolled during active disease.

This clone was seen a single time. This chain connects TRBV28 to TRBJ1-1; D is perhaps TRBD1 (5 bases). The CDR3 covers 11 residues. The V and J ends lost 5 bases and 10 bases respectively, with 11 bases between them. The germline gives CDR1 MDHEN, CDR2 SYDVKM. CDR3 protein: CASSERGSAFF. The CDR3 bases are TGTGCCAGCAGTGAAAGGGGATCAGCTTTCTTT. Looking up the rest from reference TRBV28 and TRBJ1-1 gives the full variable domain: DVKVTQSSRYLVKRTGEKVFLECVQDMDHENMFWYRQDPGLGLRLIYFSYDVKMKEKGDIPEGYSVSREKKERFSLILESASTNQTSMYLCASSERGSAFFGQGTRLTVV.

This chain uses TRBV5-1 with TRBJ2-7, with 10 bases identical to TRBD2. The CDR3 has 15 residues. Germline CDR1 reads SGHRS; CDR2 reads YFSETQ. After removal of 1 base from V and 4 bases from J, the junction contained 5 bases not matched to a gene. CDR3: CASSLKLAGRYEQYF. CDR3 DNA: TGCGCCAGCAGCTTGAAACTAGCGGGGCGTTACGAGCAGTACTTC.

The rearrangement links TRBV19 to TRBJ2-2, with D possibly TRBD1 on 5 matching bases. The CDR3 covers 15 residues. Germline V gene lookup returns CDR1 LNHDA and CDR2 SQIVND (reference sequence). Trimming took 4 bases from V and 2 from J, leaving 11 bases between them. The CDR3 is CASSKRQINTGELFF. DNA of the CDR3: TGTGCCAGTAGTAAGCGACAGATCAACACCGGGGAGCTGTTTTTT.

The rearrangement uses TRBV4-2 and TRBJ2-6; tentative D call: TRBD1 (5 bases). Between the trimmed V and J ends, which lost 2 bases and 0 bases, there was a span of 8 bases. Germline CDR1 reads LGHNA; CDR2 reads YNFKEQ. CDR3 length: 16 residues. CDR3 protein: CASSQHDSSGANVLTF. The CDR3 region has the DNA TGTGCCAGCAGCCAACACGACAGCTCTGGGGCCAACGTCCTGACTTTC.

DNA for the CDR3: TGTGCCACCAGTGATCCCTCCGGGAACTTAGGCTCATACAATGAGCAGTTCTTC. Amino acid sequence: CATSDPSGNLGSYNEQFF. The chain links TRBV24-1 to TRBJ2-1, with a possible D match to TRBD2 (5 bases). There are 18 residues in the CDR3. The V gene lost 3 bases and the J gene lost 4 bases, with 21 bases spanning the gap. Germline loops: CDR1 KGHDR, CDR2 SFDVKD.

This chain joins TRBV6-2 or TRBV6-3 and TRBJ1-1; no clear D. V dropped 0 bases and J dropped 8 bases, with 10 bases sitting between them. The CDR3 is 13 residues long. Germline loops: CDR1 MNHEY, CDR2 SVGEGT. The CDR3 nucleotides are TGTGCCAGCAGTTACTCGTCAGTTCGAGAAGCTTTCTTT. Protein sequence: CASSYSSVREAFF.

CDR3 coding DNA: TGTGCCAGCAGTGGACAGGGGGCCACTGAAGCTTTCTTT. It encodes CASSGQGATEAFF. The chain employs TRBV12-3 or TRBV12-4 and TRBJ1-1, with 11 nucleotides matching TRBD1. CDR3 size: 13 residues. Trimming removed 5 bases from V and 4 bases from J; junction bases left unmatched: 0.

The chain is built from TRBV10-2 and TRBJ2-7; D might be TRBD2 (5 bases). Germline-derived CDR1 and CDR2 are WSHSY and SAAADI. The CDR3 runs to 12 residues. Trimming took off 6 bases at V and 3 bases at J, with 9 bases between the two ends. The CDR3 sequence: CASSRGVYEQYF. CDR3 in DNA: TGCGCCAGCAGCCGGGGTGTCTACGAGCAGTACTTC.